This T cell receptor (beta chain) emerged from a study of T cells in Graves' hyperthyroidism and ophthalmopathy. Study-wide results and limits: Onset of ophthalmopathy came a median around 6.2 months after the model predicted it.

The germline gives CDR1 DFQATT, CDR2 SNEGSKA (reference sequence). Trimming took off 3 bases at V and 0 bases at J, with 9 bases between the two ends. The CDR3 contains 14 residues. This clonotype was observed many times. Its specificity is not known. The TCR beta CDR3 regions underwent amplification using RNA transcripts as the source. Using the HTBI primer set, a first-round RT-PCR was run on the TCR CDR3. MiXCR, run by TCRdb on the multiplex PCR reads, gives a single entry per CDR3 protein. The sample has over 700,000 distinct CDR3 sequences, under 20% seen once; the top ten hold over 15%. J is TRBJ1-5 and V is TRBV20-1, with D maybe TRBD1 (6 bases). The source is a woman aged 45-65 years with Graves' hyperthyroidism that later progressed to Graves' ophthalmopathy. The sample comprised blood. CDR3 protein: CSARVQGSNQPQHF. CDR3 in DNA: TGCAGTGCTAGGGTACAGGGTAGCAATCAGCCCCAGCATTTT.